This paragraph reports one T cell receptor (beta chain). V shed 5 bases, J shed 4 bases, and the junction held 7 bases outside the gene matches. This CDR3 is 15 amino acids long. Per germline, CDR1 MDHEN and CDR2 SYDVKM. These data originate in a study of blood T cell repertoires in COVID-19. Here immunoSEQ multiplex PCR was the method, and the copy in TCRdb shows in-frame clones only, minus some. This table holds approximately 67,000 clones, around 88% found once. The TCR originated in a woman older than 75 with acute or convalescent COVID-19. The chain joins TRBV28 to TRBJ1-3; the match to TRBD1 covers 8 bases. The sequenced sample was peripheral blood. For the CDR3, the DNA is TGTGCCAGCAGTCGAGACAGGGGATCCGGAAACACCATATATTTT. Protein: CASSRDRGSGNTIYF.